This T cell receptor (beta chain) was profiled in a study of CD8+CD57+ T cells in acquired aplastic anemia. Individuals selected for sequencing had exhibited CD8+CD57+ cell expansion on flow cytometry. This clonotype was seen more than once but under ten times. The CDR3 is made up of 15 amino acids. V lost 2 bases and J lost 6; bases outside the gene matches: 7. CDR1 and CDR2 from the germline V gene are SGHRS and YFSETQ. Researchers used genomic DNA as the template to profile TCR beta VDJ and CDR3. MiXCR was run by TCRdb on the reads, yielding one entry per CDR3 protein. The repertoire holds 150,000 or so distinct CDR3 sequences, with about 50% as singletons.

The material sequenced was sorted CD4+, CD8+, or CD8+CD57+ T cells (not recorded which) from PBMCs. The chain has TRBV5-1 and TRBJ2-7; 11 bases align to TRBD2. This clonotype originated in a human donor with aplastic anemia. CDR3 residues: CASSLDLAGGSEQYF. The CDR3 DNA is TGCGCCAGCAGCTTAGACCTAGCGGGAGGAAGCGAGCAGTACTTC.